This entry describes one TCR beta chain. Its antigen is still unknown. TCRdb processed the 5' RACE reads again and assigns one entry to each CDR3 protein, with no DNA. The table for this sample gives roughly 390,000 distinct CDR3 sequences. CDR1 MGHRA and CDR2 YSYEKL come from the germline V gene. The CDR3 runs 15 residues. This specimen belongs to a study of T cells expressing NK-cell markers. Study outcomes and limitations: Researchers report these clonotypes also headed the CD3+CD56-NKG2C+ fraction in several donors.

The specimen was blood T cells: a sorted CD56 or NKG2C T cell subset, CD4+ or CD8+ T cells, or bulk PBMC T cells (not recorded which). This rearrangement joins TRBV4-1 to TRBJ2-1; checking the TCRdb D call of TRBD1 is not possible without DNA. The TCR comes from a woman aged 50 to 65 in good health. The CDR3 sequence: CASSQGQGFYNEQFF.